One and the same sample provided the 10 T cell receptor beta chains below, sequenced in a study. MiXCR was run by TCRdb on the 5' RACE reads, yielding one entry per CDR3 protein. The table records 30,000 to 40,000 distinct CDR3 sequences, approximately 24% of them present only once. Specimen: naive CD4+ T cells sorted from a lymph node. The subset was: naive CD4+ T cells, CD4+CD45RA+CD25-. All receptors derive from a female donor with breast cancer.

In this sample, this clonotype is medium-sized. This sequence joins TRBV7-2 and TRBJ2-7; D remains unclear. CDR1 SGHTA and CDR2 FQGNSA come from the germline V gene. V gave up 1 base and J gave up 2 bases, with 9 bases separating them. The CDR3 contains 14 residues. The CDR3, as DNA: TGTGCCAGCAGCTTAGGTGGGATTGCCTACGAGCAGTACTTC. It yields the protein CASSLGGIAYEQYF.

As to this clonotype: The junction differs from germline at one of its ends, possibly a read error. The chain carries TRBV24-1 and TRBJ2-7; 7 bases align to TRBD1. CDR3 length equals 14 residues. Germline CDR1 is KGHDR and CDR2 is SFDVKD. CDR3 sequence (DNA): TGTACCACCAGTGAGGGGACAGACCCTCGCGAGCAGTACTTC. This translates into CTTSEGTDPREQYF.

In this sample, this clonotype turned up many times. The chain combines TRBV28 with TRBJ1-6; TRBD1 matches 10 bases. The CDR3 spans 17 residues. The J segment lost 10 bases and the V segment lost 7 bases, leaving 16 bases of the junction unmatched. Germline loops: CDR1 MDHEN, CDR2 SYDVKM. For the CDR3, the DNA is TGTGCCAGCATCAAGGACAGGGGGAAGTTATCAGGATCACCCCTCCACTTT. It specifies CASIKDRGKLSGSPLHF.

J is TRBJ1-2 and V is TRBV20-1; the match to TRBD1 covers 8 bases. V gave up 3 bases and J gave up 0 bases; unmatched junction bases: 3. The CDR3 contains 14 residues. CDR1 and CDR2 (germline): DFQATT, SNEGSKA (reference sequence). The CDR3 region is CSASPGQANYGYTF. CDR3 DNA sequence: TGCAGTGCTAGCCCGGGACAGGCTAACTATGGCTACACCTTC.

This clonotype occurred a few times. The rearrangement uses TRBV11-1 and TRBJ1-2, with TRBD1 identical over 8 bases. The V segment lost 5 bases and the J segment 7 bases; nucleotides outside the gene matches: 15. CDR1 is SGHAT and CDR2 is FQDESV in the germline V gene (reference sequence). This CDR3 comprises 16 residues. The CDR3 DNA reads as TGTGCCAGCAGCCCGAGGAGGGGACAGGTGTTCGGTGGCTACACCTTC. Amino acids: CASSPRRGQVFGGYTF.

The CDR3 bases are TGCAGTGCCAACGGCAGGGGAAATGACGAGCAGTACTTC. Translated, it gives CSANGRGNDEQYF. The chain couples TRBV20-1 to TRBJ2-7, with a tentative D call TRBD1 (6 bases). V was clipped by 6 bases and J by 5 bases, with 17 bases between them. Germline-derived CDR1 and CDR2 are DFQATT and SNEGSKA (reference sequence). The CDR3 has 13 amino acids.

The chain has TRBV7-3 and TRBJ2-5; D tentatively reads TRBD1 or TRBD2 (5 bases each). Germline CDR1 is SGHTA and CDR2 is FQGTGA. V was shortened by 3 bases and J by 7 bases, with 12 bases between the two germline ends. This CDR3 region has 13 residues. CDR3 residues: CASSFGALGTQYF. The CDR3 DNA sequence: TGTGCCAGCAGCTTCGGGGCTTTGGGGACCCAGTACTTC.

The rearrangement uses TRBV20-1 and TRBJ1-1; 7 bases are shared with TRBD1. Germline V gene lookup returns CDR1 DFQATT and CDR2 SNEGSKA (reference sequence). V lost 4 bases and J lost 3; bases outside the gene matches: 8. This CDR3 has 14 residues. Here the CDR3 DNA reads TGCAGTGCTACCCGACAGGGTTCGGACACTGAAGCTTTCTTT. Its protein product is CSATRQGSDTEAFF.

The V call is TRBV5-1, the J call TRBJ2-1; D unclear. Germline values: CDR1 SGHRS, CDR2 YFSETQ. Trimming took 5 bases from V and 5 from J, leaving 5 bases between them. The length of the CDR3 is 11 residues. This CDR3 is CASRINNEQFF. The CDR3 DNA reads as TGCGCCAGCAGGATTAACAATGAGCAGTTCTTC.

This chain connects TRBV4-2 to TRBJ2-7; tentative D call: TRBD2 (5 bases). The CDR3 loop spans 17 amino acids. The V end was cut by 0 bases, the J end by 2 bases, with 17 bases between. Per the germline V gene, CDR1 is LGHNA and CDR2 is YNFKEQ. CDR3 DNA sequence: TGTGCCAGCAGCCAAGAGGCCCCGGGATTAAATACCTACGAGCAGTACTTC. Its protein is CASSQEAPGLNTYEQYF.